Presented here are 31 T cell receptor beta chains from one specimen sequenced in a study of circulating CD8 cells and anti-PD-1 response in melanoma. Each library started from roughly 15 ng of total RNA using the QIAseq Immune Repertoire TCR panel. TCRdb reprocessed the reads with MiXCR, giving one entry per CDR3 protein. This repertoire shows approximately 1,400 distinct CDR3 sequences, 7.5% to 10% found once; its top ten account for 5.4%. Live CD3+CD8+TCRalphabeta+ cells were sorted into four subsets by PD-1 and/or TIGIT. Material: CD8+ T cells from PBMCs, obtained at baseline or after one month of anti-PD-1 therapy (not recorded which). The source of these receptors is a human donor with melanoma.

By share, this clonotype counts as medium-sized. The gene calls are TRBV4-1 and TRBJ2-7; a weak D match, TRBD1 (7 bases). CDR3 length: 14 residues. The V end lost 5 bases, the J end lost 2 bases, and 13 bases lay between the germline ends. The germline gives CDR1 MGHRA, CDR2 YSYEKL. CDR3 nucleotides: TGCGCCAGCAGCTACAGCAGGGGGGCCTACGAGCAGTACTTC. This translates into CASSYSRGAYEQYF.

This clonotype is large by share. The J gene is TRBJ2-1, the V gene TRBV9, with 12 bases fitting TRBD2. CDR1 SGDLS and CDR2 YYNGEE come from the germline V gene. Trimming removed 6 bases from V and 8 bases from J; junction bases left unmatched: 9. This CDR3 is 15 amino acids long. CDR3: CASTPTSGGYDEQFF. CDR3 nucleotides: TGTGCCAGCACCCCCACTAGCGGGGGGTACGATGAGCAGTTCTTC.

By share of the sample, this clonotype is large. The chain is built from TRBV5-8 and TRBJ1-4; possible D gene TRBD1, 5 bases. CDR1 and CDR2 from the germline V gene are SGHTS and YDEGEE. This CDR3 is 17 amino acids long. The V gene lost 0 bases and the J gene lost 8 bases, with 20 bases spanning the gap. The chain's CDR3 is CASSLGTLAGPGEKLFF. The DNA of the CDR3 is TGTGCCAGCAGCTTGGGGACCCTAGCGGGACCGGGCGAAAAACTGTTTTTT.

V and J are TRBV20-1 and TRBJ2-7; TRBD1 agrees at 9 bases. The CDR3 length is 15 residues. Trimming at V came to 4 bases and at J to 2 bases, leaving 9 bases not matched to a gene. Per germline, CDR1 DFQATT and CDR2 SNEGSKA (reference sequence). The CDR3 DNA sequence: TGCAGTGCTACTCCTCCGGGACAGGGTACCTACGAGCAGTACTTC. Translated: CSATPPGQGTYEQYF.

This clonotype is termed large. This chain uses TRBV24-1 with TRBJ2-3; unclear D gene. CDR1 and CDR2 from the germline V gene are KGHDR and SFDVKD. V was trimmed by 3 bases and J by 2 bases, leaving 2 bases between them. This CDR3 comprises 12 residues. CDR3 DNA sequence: TGTGCCACCAGTGATACCACAGATACGCAGTATTTT. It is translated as CATSDTTDTQYF.

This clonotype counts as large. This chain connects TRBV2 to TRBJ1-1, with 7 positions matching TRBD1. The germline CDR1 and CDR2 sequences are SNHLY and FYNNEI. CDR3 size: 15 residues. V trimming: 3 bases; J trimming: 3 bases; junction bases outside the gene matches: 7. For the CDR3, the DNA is TGTGCCAGCAGTGAGTATATTACAGGGGACACTGAAGCTTTCTTT. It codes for CASSEYITGDTEAFF.

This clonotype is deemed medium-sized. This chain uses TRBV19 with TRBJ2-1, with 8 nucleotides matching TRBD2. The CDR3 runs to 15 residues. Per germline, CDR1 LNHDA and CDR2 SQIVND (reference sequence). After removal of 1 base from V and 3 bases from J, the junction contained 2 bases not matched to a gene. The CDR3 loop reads CASSIGAGGYNEQFF. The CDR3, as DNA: TGTGCCAGTAGTATAGGTGCGGGAGGCTACAATGAGCAGTTCTTC.

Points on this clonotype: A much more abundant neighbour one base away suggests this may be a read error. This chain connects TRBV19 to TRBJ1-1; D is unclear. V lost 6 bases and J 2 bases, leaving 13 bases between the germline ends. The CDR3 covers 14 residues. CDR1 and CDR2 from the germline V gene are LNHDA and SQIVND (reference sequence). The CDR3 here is CASRNAGANTEAFF. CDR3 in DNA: TGTGCCAGTAGAAATGCGGGCGCCAACACTGAAGCTTTCTTT.

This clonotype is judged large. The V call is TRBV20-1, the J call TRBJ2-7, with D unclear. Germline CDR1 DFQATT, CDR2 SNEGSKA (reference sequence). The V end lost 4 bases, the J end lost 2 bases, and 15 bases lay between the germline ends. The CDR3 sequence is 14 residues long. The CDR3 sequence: CSATGQSEPYEQYF. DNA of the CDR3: TGCAGTGCTACCGGTCAGAGCGAGCCCTACGAGCAGTACTTC.

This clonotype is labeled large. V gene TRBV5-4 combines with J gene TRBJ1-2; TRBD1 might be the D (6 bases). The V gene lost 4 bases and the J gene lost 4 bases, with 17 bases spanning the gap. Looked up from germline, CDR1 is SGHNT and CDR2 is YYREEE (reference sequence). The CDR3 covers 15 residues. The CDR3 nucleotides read TGTGCCAGCAGCCCGTCGGGTGGGGGCAGCTATGGCTACACCTTC. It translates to CASSPSGGGSYGYTF.

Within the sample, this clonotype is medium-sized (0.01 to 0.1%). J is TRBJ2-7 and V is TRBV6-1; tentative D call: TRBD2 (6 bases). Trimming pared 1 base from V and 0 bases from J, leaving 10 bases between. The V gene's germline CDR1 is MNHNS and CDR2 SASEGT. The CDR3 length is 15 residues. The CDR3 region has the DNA TGTGCCAGCAGTGAAGAAGACGGGAGCTCCTACGAGCAGTACTTC. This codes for CASSEEDGSSYEQYF.

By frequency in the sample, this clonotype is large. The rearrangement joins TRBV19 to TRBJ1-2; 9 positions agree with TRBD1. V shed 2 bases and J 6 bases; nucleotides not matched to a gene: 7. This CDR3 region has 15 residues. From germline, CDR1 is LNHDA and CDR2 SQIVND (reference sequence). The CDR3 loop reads CASSITGGASDGYTF. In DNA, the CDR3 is TGTGCCAGTAGTATAACAGGGGGCGCGTCGGATGGCTACACCTTC.

CDR3 nucleotides: TGTGCCAGTAGTTCTGGGGATGGCTACACCTTC. It yields the protein CASSSGDGYTF. The chain employs TRBV19 and TRBJ1-2, with D unresolved. This CDR3 is built from 11 residues. Trimming removed 5 bases at V and 6 bases at J, with 7 bases between. Germline V lookup: CDR1 LNHDA, CDR2 SQIVND (reference sequence).

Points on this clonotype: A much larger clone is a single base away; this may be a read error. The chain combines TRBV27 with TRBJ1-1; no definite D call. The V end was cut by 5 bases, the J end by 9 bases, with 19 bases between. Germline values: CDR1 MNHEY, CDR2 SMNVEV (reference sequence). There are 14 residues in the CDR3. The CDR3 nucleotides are TGTGCCAGCAGTCACCACCTCGGGCCGAGCCAAGCTTTCTTT. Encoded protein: CASSHHLGPSQAFF.

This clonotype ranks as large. CDR3 loop: CASSLGALRRTDTQYF. The CDR3 DNA reads as TGTGCCAGCAGCTTAGGCGCCCTGCGGCGCACAGATACGCAGTATTTT. The rearrangement links TRBV7-2 to TRBJ2-3; D gene uncertain. Between the trimmed V and J ends, which lost 1 base and 1 base, there was a span of 12 bases. There are 16 residues in the CDR3. Germline CDR1 SGHTA, CDR2 FQGNSA.

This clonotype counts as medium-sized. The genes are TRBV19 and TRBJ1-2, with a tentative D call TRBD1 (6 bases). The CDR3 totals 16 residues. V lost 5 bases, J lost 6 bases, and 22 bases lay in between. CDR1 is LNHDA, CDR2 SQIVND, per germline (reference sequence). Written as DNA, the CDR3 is TGTGCCAGTAGTCCGTTTGGCACAGGGATCGCGGATGGCTACACCTTC. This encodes CASSPFGTGIADGYTF.

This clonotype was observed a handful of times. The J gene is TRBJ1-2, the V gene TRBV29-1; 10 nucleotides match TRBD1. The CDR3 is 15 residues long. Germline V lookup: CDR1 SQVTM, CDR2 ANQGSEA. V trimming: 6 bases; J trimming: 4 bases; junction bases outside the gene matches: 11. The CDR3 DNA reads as TGCAGCGTCACCGGGACAGGGGAACCCACCTATGGCTACACCTTC. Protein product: CSVTGTGEPTYGYTF. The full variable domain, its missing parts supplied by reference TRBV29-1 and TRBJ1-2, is SAVISQKPSRDICQRGTSLTIQCQVDSQVTMMFWYRQQPGQSLTLIATANQGSEATYESGFVIDKFPISRPNLTFSTLTVSNMSPEDSSIYLCSVTGTGEPTYGYTFGSGTRLTVV.

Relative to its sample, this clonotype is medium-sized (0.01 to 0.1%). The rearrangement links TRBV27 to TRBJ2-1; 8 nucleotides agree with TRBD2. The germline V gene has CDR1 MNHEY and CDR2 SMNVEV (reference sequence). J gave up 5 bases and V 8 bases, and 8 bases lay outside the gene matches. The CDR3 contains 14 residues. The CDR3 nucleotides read TGTGCCAGCGCCGCAGCGGGGGACCACAATGAGCAGTTCTTC. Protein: CASAAAGDHNEQFF.

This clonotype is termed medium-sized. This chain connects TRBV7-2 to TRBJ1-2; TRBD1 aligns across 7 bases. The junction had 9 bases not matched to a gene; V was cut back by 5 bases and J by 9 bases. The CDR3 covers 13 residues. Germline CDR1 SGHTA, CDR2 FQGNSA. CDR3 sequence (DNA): TGTGCCAGCAGCCAAGAGGGGGCACTTCGCTACACCTTC. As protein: CASSQEGALRYTF. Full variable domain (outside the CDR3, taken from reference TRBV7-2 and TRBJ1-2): GAGVSQSPSNKVTEKGKDVELRCDPISGHTALYWYRQSLGQGLEFLIYFQGNSAPDKSGLPSDRFSAERTGGSVSTLTIQRTQQEDSAVYLCASSQEGALRYTFGSGTRLTVV.

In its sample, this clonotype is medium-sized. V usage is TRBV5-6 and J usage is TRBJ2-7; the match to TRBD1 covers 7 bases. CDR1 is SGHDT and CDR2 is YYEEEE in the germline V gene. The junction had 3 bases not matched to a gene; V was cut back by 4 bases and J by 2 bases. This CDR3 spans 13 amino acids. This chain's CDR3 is CASSQGQTYEQYF. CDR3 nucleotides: TGTGCCAGCAGCCAGGGACAGACCTACGAGCAGTACTTC.

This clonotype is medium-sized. DNA of the CDR3: TGCAGCGTTGGCGGGACAGACGGGACTAGCGGGGGTCCTCGCACAGATACGCAGTATTTT. It specifies CSVGGTDGTSGGPRTDTQYF. The chain combines TRBV29-1 with TRBJ2-3, with TRBD2 matching 14 bases. Germline trimming cut 4 bases from V and 1 base from J; bases unmatched to any gene: 16. This CDR3 is built from 20 residues. CDR1 SQVTM and CDR2 ANQGSEA come from the germline V gene.

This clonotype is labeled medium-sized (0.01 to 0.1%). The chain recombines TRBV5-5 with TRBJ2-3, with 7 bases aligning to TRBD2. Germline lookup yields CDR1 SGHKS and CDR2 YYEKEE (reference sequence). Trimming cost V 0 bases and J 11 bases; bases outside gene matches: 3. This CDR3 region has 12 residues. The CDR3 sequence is CASSLASGEQYF. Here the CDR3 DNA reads TGTGCCAGCAGCTTGGCCAGCGGGGAGCAGTATTTT.

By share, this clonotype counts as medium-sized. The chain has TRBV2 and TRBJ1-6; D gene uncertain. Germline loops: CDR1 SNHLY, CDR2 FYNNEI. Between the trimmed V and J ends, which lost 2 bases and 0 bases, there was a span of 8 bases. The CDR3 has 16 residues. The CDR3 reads CASSESRSSYNSPLHF. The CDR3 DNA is TGTGCCAGCAGTGAAAGTAGGAGCTCCTATAATTCACCCCTCCACTTT.

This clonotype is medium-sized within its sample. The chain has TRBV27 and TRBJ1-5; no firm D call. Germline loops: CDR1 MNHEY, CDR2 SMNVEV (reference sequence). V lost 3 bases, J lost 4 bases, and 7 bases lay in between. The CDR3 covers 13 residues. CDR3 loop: CASSLSANQPQHF. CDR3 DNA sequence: TGTGCCAGCAGTTTGTCCGCGAATCAGCCCCAGCATTTT.

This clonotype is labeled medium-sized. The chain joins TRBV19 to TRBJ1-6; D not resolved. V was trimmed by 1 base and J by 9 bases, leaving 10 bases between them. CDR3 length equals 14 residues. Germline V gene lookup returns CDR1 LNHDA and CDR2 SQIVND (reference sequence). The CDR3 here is CASSIAGNASPLHF. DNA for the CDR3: TGTGCCAGTAGTATAGCGGGCAACGCTTCACCCCTCCACTTT.

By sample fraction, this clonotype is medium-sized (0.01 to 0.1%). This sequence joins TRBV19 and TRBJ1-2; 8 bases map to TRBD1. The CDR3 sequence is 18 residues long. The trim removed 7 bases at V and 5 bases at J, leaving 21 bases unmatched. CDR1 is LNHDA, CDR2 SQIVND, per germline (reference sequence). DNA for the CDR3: TGTGCCAGTACCTTAACCCGGGACAGGTGTAACCCCTGTTATGGCTACACCTTC. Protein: CASTLTRDRCNPCYGYTF.

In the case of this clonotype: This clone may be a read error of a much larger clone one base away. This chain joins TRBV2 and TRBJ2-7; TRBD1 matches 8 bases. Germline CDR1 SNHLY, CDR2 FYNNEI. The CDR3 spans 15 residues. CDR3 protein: CASSLQGQAPYERYF. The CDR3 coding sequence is TGTGCCAGCAGTTTACAGGGACAGGCCCCCTACGAGCGGTACTTC.

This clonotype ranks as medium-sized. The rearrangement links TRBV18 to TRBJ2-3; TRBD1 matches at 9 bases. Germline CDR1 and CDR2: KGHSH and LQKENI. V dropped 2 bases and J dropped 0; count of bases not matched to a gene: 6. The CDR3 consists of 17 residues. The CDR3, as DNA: TGTGCCAGCTCACCAACCGGGACAGGGCTTAGCACAGATACGCAGTATTTT. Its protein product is CASSPTGTGLSTDTQYF.

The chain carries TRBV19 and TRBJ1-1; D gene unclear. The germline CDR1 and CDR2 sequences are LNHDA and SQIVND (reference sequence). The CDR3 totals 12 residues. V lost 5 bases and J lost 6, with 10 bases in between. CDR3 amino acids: CASSPSPSEAFF. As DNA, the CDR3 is TGTGCCAGTAGTCCGTCCCCGTCTGAAGCTTTCTTT.

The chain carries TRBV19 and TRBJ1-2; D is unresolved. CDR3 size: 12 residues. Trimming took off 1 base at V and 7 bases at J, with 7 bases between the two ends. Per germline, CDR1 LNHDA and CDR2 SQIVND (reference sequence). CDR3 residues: CASSIGGLGYTF. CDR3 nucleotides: TGTGCCAGTAGTATAGGTGGGCTTGGCTACACCTTC. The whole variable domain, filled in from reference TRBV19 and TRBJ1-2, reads DGGITQSPKYLFRKEGQNVTLSCEQNLNHDAMYWYRQDPGQGLRLIYYSQIVNDFQKGDIAEGYSVSREKKESFPLTVTSAQKNPTAFYLCASSIGGLGYTFGSGTRLTVV.

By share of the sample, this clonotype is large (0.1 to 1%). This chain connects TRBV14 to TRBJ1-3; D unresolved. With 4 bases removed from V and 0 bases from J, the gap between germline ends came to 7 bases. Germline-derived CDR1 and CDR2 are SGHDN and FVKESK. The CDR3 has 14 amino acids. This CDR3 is CASSRQLSGNTIYF. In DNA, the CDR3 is TGTGCCAGCAGCCGCCAGCTCTCTGGAAACACCATATATTTT.